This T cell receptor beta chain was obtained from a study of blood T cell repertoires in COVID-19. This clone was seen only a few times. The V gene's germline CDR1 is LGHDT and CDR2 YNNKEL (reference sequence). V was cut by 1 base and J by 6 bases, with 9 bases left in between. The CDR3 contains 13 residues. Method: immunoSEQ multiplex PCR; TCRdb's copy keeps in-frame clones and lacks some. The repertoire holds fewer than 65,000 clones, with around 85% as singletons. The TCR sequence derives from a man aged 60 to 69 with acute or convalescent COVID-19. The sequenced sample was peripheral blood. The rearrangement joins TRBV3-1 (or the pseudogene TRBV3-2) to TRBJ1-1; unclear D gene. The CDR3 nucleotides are TGTGCCAGCAGCCAAGTTTTCTCTCCTGAAGCTTTCTTT. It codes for CASSQVFSPEAFF.